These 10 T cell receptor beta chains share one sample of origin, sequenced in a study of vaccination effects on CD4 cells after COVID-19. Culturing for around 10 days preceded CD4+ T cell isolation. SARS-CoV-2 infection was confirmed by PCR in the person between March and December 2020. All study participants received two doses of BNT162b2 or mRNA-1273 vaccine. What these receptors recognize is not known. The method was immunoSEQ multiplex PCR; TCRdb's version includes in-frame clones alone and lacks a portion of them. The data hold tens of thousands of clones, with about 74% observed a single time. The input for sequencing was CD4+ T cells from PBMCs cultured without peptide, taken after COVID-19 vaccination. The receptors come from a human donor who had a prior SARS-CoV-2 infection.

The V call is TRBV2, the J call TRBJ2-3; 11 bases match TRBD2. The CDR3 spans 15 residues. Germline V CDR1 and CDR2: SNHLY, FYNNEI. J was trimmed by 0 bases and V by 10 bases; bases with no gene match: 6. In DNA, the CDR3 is TGTGCCACCGGAGGGACTAGCGGAAGCACAGATACGCAGTATTTT. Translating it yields CATGGTSGSTDTQYF.

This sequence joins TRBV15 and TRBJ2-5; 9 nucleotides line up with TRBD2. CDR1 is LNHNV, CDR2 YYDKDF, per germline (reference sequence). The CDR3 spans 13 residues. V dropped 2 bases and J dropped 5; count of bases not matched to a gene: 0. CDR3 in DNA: TGTGCCACCAGCAGAACTAGCGGGGAGACCCAGTACTTC. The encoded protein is CATSRTSGETQYF.

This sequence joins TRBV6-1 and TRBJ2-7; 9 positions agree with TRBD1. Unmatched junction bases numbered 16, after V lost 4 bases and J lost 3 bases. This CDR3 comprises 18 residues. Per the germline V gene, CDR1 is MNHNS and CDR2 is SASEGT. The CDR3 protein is CASSGGNKPGQGIYEQYF. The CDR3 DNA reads TGTGCCAGCAGTGGGGGGAACAAACCGGGACAGGGTATCTACGAGCAGTACTTC.

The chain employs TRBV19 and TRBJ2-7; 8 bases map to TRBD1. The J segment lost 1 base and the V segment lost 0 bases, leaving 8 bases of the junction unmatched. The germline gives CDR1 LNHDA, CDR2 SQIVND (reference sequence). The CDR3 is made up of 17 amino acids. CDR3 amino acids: CASSIDPDRVFSYEQYF. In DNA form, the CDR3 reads TGTGCCAGTAGTATAGATCCGGACAGGGTTTTTTCCTACGAGCAGTACTTC.

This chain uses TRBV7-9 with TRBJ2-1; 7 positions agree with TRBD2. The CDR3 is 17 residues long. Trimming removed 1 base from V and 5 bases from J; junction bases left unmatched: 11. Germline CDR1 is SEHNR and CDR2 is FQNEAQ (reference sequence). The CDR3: CASSLGVAGLSHNEQFF. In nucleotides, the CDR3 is TGTGCCAGCAGCTTAGGAGTGGCGGGACTATCGCACAATGAGCAGTTCTTC.

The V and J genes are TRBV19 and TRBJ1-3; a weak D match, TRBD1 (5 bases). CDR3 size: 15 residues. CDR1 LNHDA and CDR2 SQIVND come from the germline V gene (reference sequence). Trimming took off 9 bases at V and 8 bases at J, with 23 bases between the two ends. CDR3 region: CASRSWSGRAYTIYF. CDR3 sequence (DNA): TGTGCCAGCCGTAGCTGGTCCGGCAGGGCGTACACCATATATTTT.

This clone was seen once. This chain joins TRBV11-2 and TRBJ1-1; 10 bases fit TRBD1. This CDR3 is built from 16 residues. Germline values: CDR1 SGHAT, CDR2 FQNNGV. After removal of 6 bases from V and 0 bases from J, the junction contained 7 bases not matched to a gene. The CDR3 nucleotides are TGTGCCAGCAGGGAGCGGGACAGGGGATTGAACACTGAAGCTTTCTTT. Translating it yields CASRERDRGLNTEAFF. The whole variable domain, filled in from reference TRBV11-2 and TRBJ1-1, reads EAGVAQSPRYKIIEKRQSVAFWCNPISGHATLYWYQQILGQGPKLLIQFQNNGVVDDSQLPKDRFSAERLKGVDSTLKIQPAKLEDSAVYLCASRERDRGLNTEAFFGQGTRLTVV.

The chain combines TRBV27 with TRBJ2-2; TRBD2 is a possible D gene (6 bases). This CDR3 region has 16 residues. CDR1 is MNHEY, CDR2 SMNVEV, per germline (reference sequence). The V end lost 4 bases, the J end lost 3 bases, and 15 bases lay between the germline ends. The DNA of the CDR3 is TGTGCCAGCAGTTATTACGCGGGAAGGGACACCGGGGAGCTGTTTTTT. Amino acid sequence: CASSYYAGRDTGELFF.

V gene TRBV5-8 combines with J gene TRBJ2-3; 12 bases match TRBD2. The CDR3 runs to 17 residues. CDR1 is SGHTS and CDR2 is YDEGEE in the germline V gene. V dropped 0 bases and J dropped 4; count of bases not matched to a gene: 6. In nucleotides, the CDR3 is TGTGCCAGCAGCTTGGTATTGACTAGCGGGAGTTCAGATACGCAGTATTTT. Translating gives CASSLVLTSGSSDTQYF.

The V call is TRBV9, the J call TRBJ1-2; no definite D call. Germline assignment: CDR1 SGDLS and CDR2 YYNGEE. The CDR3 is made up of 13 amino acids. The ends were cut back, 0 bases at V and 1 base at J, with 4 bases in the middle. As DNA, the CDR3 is TGTGCCAGCAGCGTAGCCAATAACTATGGCTACACCTTC. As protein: CASSVANNYGYTF.